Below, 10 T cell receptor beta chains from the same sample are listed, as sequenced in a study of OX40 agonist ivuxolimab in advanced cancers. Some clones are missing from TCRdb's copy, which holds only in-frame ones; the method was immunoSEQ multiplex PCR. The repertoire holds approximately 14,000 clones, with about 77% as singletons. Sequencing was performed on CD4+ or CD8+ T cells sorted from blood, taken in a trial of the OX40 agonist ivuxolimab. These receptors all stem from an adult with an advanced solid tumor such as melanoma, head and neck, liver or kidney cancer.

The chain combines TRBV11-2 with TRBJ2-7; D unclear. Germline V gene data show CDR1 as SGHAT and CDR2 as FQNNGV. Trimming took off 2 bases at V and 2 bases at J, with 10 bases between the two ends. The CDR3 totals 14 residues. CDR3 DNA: TGTGCCAGCAGCTTAACAGTTACTACCTACGAGCAGTACTTC. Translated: CASSLTVTTYEQYF.

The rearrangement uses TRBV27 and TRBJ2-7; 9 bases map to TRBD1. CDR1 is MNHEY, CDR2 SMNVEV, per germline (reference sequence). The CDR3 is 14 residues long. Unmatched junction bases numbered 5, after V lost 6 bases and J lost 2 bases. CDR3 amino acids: CASSGTGQTYEQYF. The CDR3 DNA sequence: TGTGCCAGCAGCGGGACAGGGCAAACCTACGAGCAGTACTTC.

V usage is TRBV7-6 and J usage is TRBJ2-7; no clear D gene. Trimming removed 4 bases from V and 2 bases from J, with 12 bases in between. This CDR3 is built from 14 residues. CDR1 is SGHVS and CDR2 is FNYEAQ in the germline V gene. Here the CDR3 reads CASSSPQLAYEQYF. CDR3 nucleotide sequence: TGTGCCAGCAGCTCCCCCCAATTAGCCTACGAGCAGTACTTC.

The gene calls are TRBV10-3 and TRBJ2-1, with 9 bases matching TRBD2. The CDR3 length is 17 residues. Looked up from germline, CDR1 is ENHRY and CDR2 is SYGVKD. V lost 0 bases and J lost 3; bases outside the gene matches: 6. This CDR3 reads CAISESRASGDYNEQFF. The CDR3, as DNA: TGTGCCATCAGTGAGTCGCGGGCTAGCGGGGACTACAATGAGCAGTTCTTC.

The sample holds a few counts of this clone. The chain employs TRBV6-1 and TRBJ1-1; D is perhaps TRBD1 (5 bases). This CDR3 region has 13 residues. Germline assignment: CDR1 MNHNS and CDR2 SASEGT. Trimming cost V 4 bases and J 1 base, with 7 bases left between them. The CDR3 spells CASSAQENTEAFF. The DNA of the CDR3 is TGTGCCAGCAGTGCACAGGAGAACACTGAAGCTTTCTTT.

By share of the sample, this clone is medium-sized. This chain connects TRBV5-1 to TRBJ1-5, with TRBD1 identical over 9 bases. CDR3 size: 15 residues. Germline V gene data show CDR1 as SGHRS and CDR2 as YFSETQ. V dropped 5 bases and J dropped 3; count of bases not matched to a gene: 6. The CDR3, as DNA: TGCGCCAGCAGAAGGGGGACAGGGAACAATCAGCCCCAGCATTTT. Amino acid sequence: CASRRGTGNNQPQHF.

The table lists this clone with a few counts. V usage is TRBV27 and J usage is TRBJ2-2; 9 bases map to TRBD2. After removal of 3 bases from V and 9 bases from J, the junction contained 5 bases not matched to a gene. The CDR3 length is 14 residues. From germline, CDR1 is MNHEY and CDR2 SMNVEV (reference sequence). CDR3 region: CASSFAGGPRELFF. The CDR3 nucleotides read TGTGCCAGCAGTTTTGCGGGAGGGCCCCGGGAGCTGTTTTTT.

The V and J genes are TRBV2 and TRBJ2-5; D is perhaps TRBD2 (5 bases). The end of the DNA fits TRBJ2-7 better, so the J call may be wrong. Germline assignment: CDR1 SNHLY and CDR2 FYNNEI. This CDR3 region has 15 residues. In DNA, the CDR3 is TGTGCCAGCAGTGAAGCGCCCGGGATAGGTAACGAGCAGTACTTC. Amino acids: CASSEAPGIGNEQYF.

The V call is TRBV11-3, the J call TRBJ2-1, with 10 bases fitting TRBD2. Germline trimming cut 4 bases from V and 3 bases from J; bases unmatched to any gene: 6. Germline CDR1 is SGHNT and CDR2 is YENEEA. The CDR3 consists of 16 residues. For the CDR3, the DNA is TGTGCCAGCAGCTGGACTAGCGGAGACCGCTACAATGAGCAGTTCTTC. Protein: CASSWTSGDRYNEQFF.

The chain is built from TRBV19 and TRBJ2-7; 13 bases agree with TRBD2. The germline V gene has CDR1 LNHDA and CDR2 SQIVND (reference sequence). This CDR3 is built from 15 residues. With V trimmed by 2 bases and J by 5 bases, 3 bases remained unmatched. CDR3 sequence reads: CASSIRTSGSDEQYF. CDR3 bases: TGTGCCAGTAGTATACGGACTAGCGGGAGCGACGAGCAGTACTTC.